One sample yielded the 16 T cell receptor beta chains listed below, sequenced in a study of cytomegalovirus exposure and HLA in healthy donors. 13 Jbeta primers and 60 Vbeta primers were used for the PCR. Produced via immunoSEQ multiplex PCR; TCRdb's table is partial and in-frame only. The ten most abundant clones cover roughly 1% of a sample with 100,000 to 150,000 clones. The source material was PBMCs. The receptors here all came from a young man in good health and CMV-seronegative.

The chain carries TRBV29-1 and TRBJ1-5; 10 bases are a match to TRBD1. There are 15 residues in the CDR3. The germline V gene encodes CDR1 SQVTM and CDR2 ANQGSEA. The V segment lost 7 bases and the J segment 4 bases; nucleotides outside the gene matches: 10. The CDR3 DNA reads TGCAGCGCCACACAGGGACAGGGGATTAATCAGCCCCAGCATTTT. It codes for CSATQGQGINQPQHF.

This chain joins TRBV6-1 and TRBJ2-3; 15 nucleotides align to TRBD2. The CDR3 covers 19 residues. Trimming removed 0 bases from V and 6 bases from J; junction bases left unmatched: 10. Germline V gene data show CDR1 as MNHNS and CDR2 as SASEGT. The CDR3 DNA reads TGTGCCAGCAGTGAAGCCCTTTTTGGACTAGCGGGAGGGTTTGATACGCAGTATTTT. Its translation: CASSEALFGLAGGFDTQYF.

The rearrangement links TRBV5-5 to TRBJ2-5; no clear D gene. The CDR3 covers 13 residues. Trimming stripped 3 bases from V and 0 bases from J, with 6 bases between. Germline lookup yields CDR1 SGHKS and CDR2 YYEKEE (reference sequence). CDR3 in amino acids: CASSYRDQETQYF. CDR3 sequence (DNA): TGTGCCAGCAGCTACCGGGACCAAGAGACCCAGTACTTC.

V usage is TRBV9 and J usage is TRBJ2-7; TRBD2 aligns across 13 bases. V shed 5 bases, J shed 1 base, and the junction held 9 bases outside the gene matches. Per germline, CDR1 SGDLS and CDR2 YYNGEE. The length of the CDR3 is 17 residues. CDR3 sequence reads: CASSDIRLAGGSYEQYF. The CDR3 bases are TGTGCCAGCAGTGATATTCGACTAGCGGGAGGATCCTACGAGCAGTACTTC. The full variable domain, completed using reference TRBV9 and TRBJ2-7, is DSGVTQTPKHLITATGQRVTLRCSPRSGDLSVYWYQQSLDQGLQFLIQYYNGEERAKGNILERFSAQQFPDLHSELNLSSLELGDSALYFCASSDIRLAGGSYEQYFGPGTRLTVT.

DNA of the CDR3: TGTGCCAGCAGCCCGCCCCGGGATACGCAGTATTTT. It encodes CASSPPRDTQYF. The chain links TRBV7-2 to TRBJ2-3; D unclear. V lost 5 bases and J 6 bases, leaving 9 bases between the germline ends. Germline loops: CDR1 SGHTA, CDR2 FQGNSA. The CDR3 runs 12 residues.

This chain links TRBV6-1 with TRBJ2-5, with 12 bases that match TRBD2. J was trimmed by 7 bases and V by 5 bases; bases with no gene match: 2. CDR3 size: 13 residues. From germline, CDR1 is MNHNS and CDR2 SASEGT. This CDR3 is CASSSTSGGTQYF. The CDR3 DNA reads TGTGCCAGCAGTTCGACTAGCGGGGGGACCCAGTACTTC.

This chain connects TRBV6-1 to TRBJ1-2; D not certain. Germline-derived CDR1 and CDR2 are MNHNS and SASEGT. The CDR3 runs to 15 residues. V was cut by 1 base and J by 1 base, with 10 bases left in between. CDR3: CASSEERRNNYGYTF. In nucleotides, the CDR3 is TGTGCCAGCAGTGAAGAGAGGCGGAATAACTATGGCTACACCTTC.

The chain links TRBV20-1 to TRBJ2-3; D call uncertain. Germline V gene lookup returns CDR1 DFQATT and CDR2 SNEGSKA (reference sequence). V shed 2 bases and J shed 6 bases, with 6 bases lying between them. CDR3 size: 11 residues. In DNA, the CDR3 is TGCAGTGCTAGATTTCCGGATACGCAGTATTTT. Its protein is CSARFPDTQYF.

The chain couples TRBV2 to TRBJ2-7; 16 bases line up with TRBD2. The germline CDR1 and CDR2 sequences are SNHLY and FYNNEI. This CDR3 region has 16 residues. The V segment lost 6 bases and the J segment 1 base; nucleotides outside the gene matches: 3. The DNA for the CDR3 is TGTGCCAGCAGGGGGACTAGCGGGAGGGAATCCTACGAGCAGTACTTC. It is translated as CASRGTSGRESYEQYF.

J is TRBJ2-7 and V is TRBV28, with a possible D match to TRBD2 (6 bases). V lost 4 bases, J lost 3 bases, and 19 bases lay in between. The length of the CDR3 is 16 residues. CDR1 and CDR2 (germline): MDHEN, SYDVKM. CDR3 residues: CASSSSGLADYYEQYF. Written as DNA, the CDR3 is TGTGCCAGCAGTTCGTCGGGGTTAGCGGATTACTACGAGCAGTACTTC.

J is TRBJ1-1 and V is TRBV13; TRBD1 matches 9 bases. This CDR3 has 17 residues. V was pared by 5 bases and J by 7 bases, with 17 bases of the junction left unmatched. Germline V gene sequence: CDR1 PRHDT, CDR2 FYEKMQ (reference sequence). For the CDR3, the DNA is TGTGCCAGCAGCGACAGGGGGTTGGGATTTCTCAGTGGTGAAGCTTTCTTT. Amino acids: CASSDRGLGFLSGEAFF. Complete variable domain (other parts from reference TRBV13 and TRBJ1-1): AAGVIQSPRHLIKEKRETATLKCYPIPRHDTVYWYQQGPGQDPQFLISFYEKMQSDKGSIPDRFSAQQFSDYHSELNMSSLELGDSALYFCASSDRGLGFLSGEAFFGQGTRLTVV.

The chain links TRBV6-1 to TRBJ2-7, with 9 bases lining up with TRBD1. V lost 7 bases and J lost 2; bases outside the gene matches: 9. This CDR3 contains 15 residues. The germline V gene has CDR1 MNHNS and CDR2 SASEGT. CDR3: CASIQRQGVPYEQYF. The CDR3 nucleotides are TGTGCCAGCATTCAACGACAGGGGGTCCCCTACGAGCAGTACTTC.

This chain uses TRBV19 with TRBJ2-3, with 12 bases identical to TRBD2. The CDR3 totals 16 residues. J lost 10 bases, V lost 5 bases, and 13 bases had no gene match. Germline CDR1 is LNHDA and CDR2 is SQIVND (reference sequence). CDR3 amino acids: CASSFQTSGGPMAQYF. CDR3 bases: TGTGCCAGTAGTTTCCAGACTAGCGGGGGTCCGATGGCGCAGTATTTT.

The rearrangement links TRBV2 to TRBJ1-5, with 9 bases aligning to TRBD1. Germline assignment: CDR1 SNHLY and CDR2 FYNNEI. The CDR3 spans 14 residues. J gave up 4 bases and V 6 bases, and 4 bases lay outside the gene matches. This CDR3 is CASRGDRANQPQHF. The CDR3 DNA is TGTGCCAGCAGAGGGGACAGGGCGAATCAGCCCCAGCATTTT.

The chain employs TRBV6-5 and TRBJ1-1; D might be TRBD1 (5 bases). V gave up 2 bases and J gave up 4 bases, with 11 bases separating them. The CDR3 runs 14 residues. CDR1 and CDR2 from the germline V gene are MNHEY and SVGAGI. CDR3 in DNA: TGTGCCAGCAGTTACGGTCAGGGTATCACTGAAGCTTTCTTT. Translated, it gives CASSYGQGITEAFF.

J is TRBJ2-3 and V is TRBV4-2; TRBD2 matches at 9 bases. V dropped 0 bases and J dropped 11; count of bases not matched to a gene: 9. The CDR3 loop spans 15 amino acids. The V gene's germline CDR1 is LGHNA and CDR2 YNFKEQ. The CDR3 is CASSQDRLAGAMQYF. The CDR3 coding sequence is TGTGCCAGCAGCCAAGACCGTTTAGCGGGGGCGATGCAGTATTTT.